The subject of this entry is one T cell receptor (beta chain). Its antigen is not known. TCRdb re-analysed the 5' RACE reads in MiXCR, keeping a single row per CDR3 protein. The profile shows hundreds of thousands of distinct CDR3 sequences, less than 25% of them singletons. The sample is drawn from a study of T-cell memory formation after mild COVID-19. Study summary: TCR clusters were mostly confined to one donor each. Study-wide findings and caveats: Some clones that responded turned up in pre-infection memory, which suggests that cross-reactive memory joined in. Clones shrinking between day 15 and 85 showed a balanced CD4/CD8 split, and those that grew later tilted toward CD4+.

V gave up 7 bases and J gave up 3 bases; unmatched junction bases: 10. The CDR3 has 15 residues. Sequenced input: PBMCs or a T cell subset sorted from them (not recorded which). This TCR was sampled from an adult woman who had mild COVID-19 (a few samples of this study predate the infection). Cell type and time point are not known. The V gene is TRBV12-3 or TRBV12-4, the J gene TRBJ2-3; TRBD2 agrees at 7 bases. CDR3 DNA: TGTGCCAGCACCATGGAGGGCGGGAGAACAGATACGCAGTATTTT. Its translation is CASTMEGGRTDTQYF.